The T cell receptor (beta chain) under discussion was sequenced for a study of T cell repertoires in cytomegalovirus infection. In the study overall: Selection of CMV epitopes for the study included recently identified HLA-C-restricted and well-studied HLA-B-restricted ones.

There are a few counts of this clonotype. The target antigen is unknown. TCRdb re-derived calls from the reads in MiXCR, one entry per CDR3 protein. The sample lists approximately 110,000 distinct CDR3 sequences; 30% were seen once. V lost 4 bases, J lost 3 bases, and 15 bases lay in between. The CDR3 has 15 residues. Germline-derived CDR1 and CDR2 are SGHAT and FQDESV (reference sequence). The rearrangement joins TRBV11-1 to TRBJ1-2; D is perhaps TRBD1 (5 bases). The clonotype was recovered from a human donor in good health (CMV status not recorded). Some clones in this sample may be carry-over from other donors' samples. Sequencing used CD8+ T cells from cultured PBMCs, obtained from culture after CMV antigen stimulation. The CDR3: CASSSEYGDYYGYTF. The CDR3 bases are TGTGCCAGCAGCTCCGAGTACGGGGACTACTATGGCTACACCTTC.